Each of the 19 T cell receptor beta chains below was sequenced from the same sample in a study of response to subunit inactivated influenza vaccine. TCRdb used MiXCR to reprocess the RT-PCR reads, holding one entry per CDR3 protein. Of hundreds of thousands of distinct CDR3 sequences listed, around 14% are singletons. The material was PBMCs from blood, obtained 14 days before vaccination. The receptors were sampled from a man aged 50-60 years who received an inactivated influenza vaccine.

This clonotype was counted between two and nine times. The rearrangement uses TRBV28 and TRBJ1-3; possibly TRBD1 for D (6 bases). The CDR3 has 15 residues. CDR1 MDHEN and CDR2 SYDVKM come from the germline V gene. The V gene lost 8 bases and the J gene lost 4 bases, with 18 bases spanning the gap. In DNA form, the CDR3 reads TGTGCCAGCGTAGGACTGTGGGGGCGAGGAAACACCATATATTTT. Amino acid sequence: CASVGLWGRGNTIYF.

This clonotype was counted only a few times. J is TRBJ2-7 and V is TRBV7-6; D possibly corresponds to TRBD2 (5 bases). From germline, CDR1 is SGHVS and CDR2 FNYEAQ. The V end was cut by 5 bases, the J end by 4 bases, with 24 bases between. The CDR3 runs to 17 residues. For the CDR3, the DNA is TGTGCCAGCAGCGCTACCGAATGGGATAAGTGGGAGTACGAGCAGTACTTC. Translated, it gives CASSATEWDKWEYEQYF.

In its sample, this clonotype was seen a few times. The chain joins TRBV4-2 to TRBJ2-7; D remains ambiguous. Germline CDR1 is LGHNA and CDR2 is YNFKEQ. Trimming cost V 6 bases and J 3 bases, with 18 bases left between them. The CDR3 is made up of 15 amino acids. CDR3 amino acids: CASRTTQRGGYEQYF. CDR3 sequence (DNA): TGTGCCAGCAGGACGACCCAGCGAGGTGGCTACGAGCAGTACTTC.

The V gene is TRBV2, the J gene TRBJ2-7; unclear D gene. Germline-derived CDR1 and CDR2 are SNHLY and FYNNEI. The CDR3 is 11 amino acids. The V end was cut by 3 bases, the J end by 12 bases, with 12 bases between. The CDR3 reads CASSEGSRGYF. The CDR3 DNA sequence: TGTGCCAGCAGTGAGGGGTCCCGCGGGTACTTC.

This clonotype was observed many times. The chain carries TRBV5-1 and TRBJ1-1; D remains ambiguous. Germline V gene data show CDR1 as SGHRS and CDR2 as YFSETQ. The V gene lost 0 bases and the J gene lost 5 bases, with 11 bases spanning the gap. This CDR3 has 14 amino acids. CDR3 loop: CASSLEPLRTEAFF. The CDR3, as DNA: TGCGCCAGCAGCTTGGAACCCCTGAGGACTGAAGCTTTCTTT.

This clonotype was seen a few times. The genes are TRBV2 and TRBJ1-2; 7 bases line up with TRBD1. CDR3 length: 14 amino acids. The germline V gene encodes CDR1 SNHLY and CDR2 FYNNEI. J gave up 4 bases and V 6 bases, and 8 bases lay outside the gene matches. CDR3 nucleotide sequence: TGTGCCAGCAGCGAACAGGGGCGCGGCTATGGCTACACCTTC. Amino acids: CASSEQGRGYGYTF.

The table lists this clonotype with a few counts. The chain combines TRBV7-2 with TRBJ1-2, with D maybe TRBD1 (6 bases). V was cut by 5 bases and J by 1 base, with 14 bases left in between. The CDR3 is made up of 15 amino acids. Germline CDR1 and CDR2: SGHTA and FQGNSA. CDR3 bases: TGTGCCAGCAGCCCAACGACAGGAGATAACTATGGCTACACCTTC. Residues: CASSPTTGDNYGYTF.

V and J are TRBV5-1 and TRBJ2-7, with D possibly being TRBD2 (7 bases). Germline values: CDR1 SGHRS, CDR2 YFSETQ. The CDR3 consists of 15 residues. Trimming took 7 bases from V and 0 from J, leaving 17 bases between them. DNA of the CDR3: TGCGCCAGCTCGAGGGGGGGTAGGGACTCCTACGAGCAGTACTTC. It encodes CASSRGGRDSYEQYF.

The V and J genes are TRBV7-9 and TRBJ1-1, with D perhaps TRBD1 (6 bases). The CDR3 extends over 15 amino acids. CDR1 is SEHNR, CDR2 FQNEAQ, per germline (reference sequence). V was trimmed by 3 bases and J by 5 bases, leaving 16 bases between them. CDR3 sequence (DNA): TGTGCCAGCAGCTTCTCACAGGGAAGTCTAACTGAAGCTTTCTTT. Protein product: CASSFSQGSLTEAFF.

In this sample, this clonotype turned up a few times. This chain uses TRBV4-3 with TRBJ2-7; TRBD2 matches at 10 bases. The CDR3 length is 16 residues. From germline, CDR1 is LGHNA and CDR2 YSLEER. V was clipped by 4 bases and J by 0 bases; unmatched bases: 6. The CDR3 nucleotides read TGCGCCAGCAGCCCGGAGCTAGCGGGGGCCTCCTACGAGCAGTACTTC. This translates into CASSPELAGASYEQYF.

This clonotype was seen at least ten times. This chain connects TRBV6-6 to TRBJ1-2, with D unresolved. CDR1 and CDR2 from the germline V gene are MNHNY and SVGAGI (reference sequence). Trimming took 3 bases from V and 2 from J, leaving 4 bases between them. CDR3 size: 12 residues. The CDR3 region is CASSYLNYGYTF. Here the CDR3 DNA reads TGTGCCAGCAGTTATCTGAACTATGGCTACACCTTC.

The gene calls are TRBV5-1 and TRBJ2-7; no clear D. The CDR3 is 14 amino acids. Germline CDR1 SGHRS, CDR2 YFSETQ. Trimming left V 0 bases short and J 7 bases short, with 14 bases between. The CDR3 region is CASSLGGVLGEQYF. In DNA form, the CDR3 reads TGCGCCAGCAGCTTGGGTGGCGTGCTGGGGGAGCAGTACTTC.

Only a few counts were recorded for this clonotype. The chain carries TRBV6-2 or TRBV6-3 and TRBJ2-3; 13 bases match TRBD2. The V segment lost 2 bases and the J segment 2 bases; nucleotides outside the gene matches: 13. The CDR3 is made up of 20 amino acids. CDR1 is MNHEY and CDR2 is SVGEGT in the germline V gene. For the CDR3, the DNA is TGTGCCAGCAGTTACCACCTTACTAGCGGGGGGGCAAAATACACAGATACGCAGTATTTT. It is translated as CASSYHLTSGGAKYTDTQYF.

This clonotype was found a few times. V is TRBV2 and J is TRBJ2-4, with D unresolved. The germline CDR1 and CDR2 sequences are SNHLY and FYNNEI. The CDR3 is 15 amino acids. The V gene lost 6 bases and the J gene lost 0 bases, with 12 bases spanning the gap. The DNA for the CDR3 is TGTGCCAGCAGGGCAGGATCTGTAGCCAAAAACATTCAGTACTTC. Translation gives CASRAGSVAKNIQYF.

This clonotype came up many times. The rearrangement joins TRBV10-2 to TRBJ2-1; no reliable D call. The germline V gene encodes CDR1 WSHSY and CDR2 SAAADI. V was shortened by 8 bases and J by 6 bases, with 11 bases between the two germline ends. This CDR3 has 12 amino acids. The CDR3 here is CASGVLRNEQFF. The CDR3 DNA is TGCGCCAGCGGGGTACTCCGCAATGAGCAGTTCTTC.

This clonotype was found many times. The chain is built from TRBV12-3 or TRBV12-4 and TRBJ2-1; TRBD2 agrees at 12 bases. J lost 9 bases, V lost 3 bases, and 6 bases had no gene match. This CDR3 spans 15 amino acids. The CDR3 sequence: CASSFLAGGPGEQFF. In nucleotides, the CDR3 is TGTGCCAGCAGTTTCCTAGCGGGGGGGCCGGGTGAGCAGTTCTTC.

The chain combines TRBV20-1 with TRBJ2-1, with 8 bases lining up with TRBD1. The CDR3 consists of 15 residues. In germline, CDR1 is DFQATT, CDR2 SNEGSKA (reference sequence). CDR3 in DNA: TGCAGCGAAAACCGCGTCACCGGGACAGGCAATGAGCAGTTCTTC. It encodes CSENRVTGTGNEQFF.

The chain combines TRBV6-5 with TRBJ2-5, with D perhaps assigned TRBD1 or TRBD2 (5 bases each). Trimming shortened V by 4 bases and J by 1 base, and 10 bases separated the two germline ends. The CDR3 extends over 14 amino acids. Per germline, CDR1 MNHEY and CDR2 SVGAGI. The CDR3 sequence: CASSSPGSQETQYF. CDR3 coding DNA: TGTGCCAGCAGTTCCCCAGGGAGCCAAGAGACCCAGTACTTC.

This clonotype was seen a few times. The chain combines TRBV6-1 with TRBJ1-2; the match to TRBD1 covers 11 bases. This CDR3 spans 16 amino acids. V dropped 6 bases and J dropped 4; count of bases not matched to a gene: 10. Per the germline V gene, CDR1 is MNHNS and CDR2 is SASEGT. The CDR3 region is CASSPWGQGGIYGYTF. In nucleotides, the CDR3 is TGTGCCAGCAGCCCCTGGGGACAGGGGGGTATCTATGGCTACACCTTC.